The rows below give T cell receptor beta chains drawn from one sample of a study of T cells in Graves' hyperthyroidism and ophthalmopathy. TCRdb reanalysed the multiplex PCR reads using MiXCR and keeps one entry per CDR3 protein. The table shows roughly 840,000 distinct CDR3 sequences, with over 35% occurring only once. The sequencing sample was made of blood. The receptor set was obtained from a man between 18 and 35 years old with Graves' hyperthyroidism. Each CDR3 is given with its conserved first and last residue. A row's size may be missing; if present it is once, few, many or a size class.

>TRBV19|few
CASSHTGTGGGNTEAFF
>TRBV5-1|many
CASSYRGENTEAFF
>TRBV20-1|many
CSAVPGNEKLFF
>TRBV7-9|many
CASSSGGDGYTF
>TRBV10-3|once
CAIRGQGPSYTF
>TRBV7-9|many
CASSLAVNQPQHF
>TRBV20-1|many
CSAPGAEYEQYF
>TRBV7-2|.
CASSPRTSGEQETQYF
>TRBV7-2|few
CASSQGLASPYEQYF
>TRBV5-5|.
CASSLAGTAPYEQYF
>TRBV29-1|many
CSVEKGPTEAFF
>TRBV20-1|.
CSASSSGQGTSNGYTF
>TRBV7-9|.
CASSYTGTTKETQYF
>TRBV9|.
CASSVVFPGQGTEAFF
>TRBV7-6|.
CASSLPAGGYNEQFF
>TRBV7-2|.
CASSTGLKRKLFF
>TRBV11-3|.
CASSRLGAASGLGELFF
>TRBV15|many
CATSSRTVNTEAFF
>TRBV2|.
CASPGIGDTEAFF
>TRBV5-8|.
CASNEKGAWGYTF
>TRBV29-1|once
CSFVTGGQETQYF
>TRBV6-5|.
CASSRALDEAFF
>TRBV19|.
CASSTLVSTDTQYF
>TRBV7-8|.
CASSLDTGSGETQYF
>TRBV12-3/TRBV12-4|.
CASTLTGTGGAQTQYF
>TRBV12-3/TRBV12-4|few
CASSQRTVQETQYF
>TRBV10-3|.
CAISGSGIANYGYTF
>TRBV20-1|many
CSARPGYEQYF